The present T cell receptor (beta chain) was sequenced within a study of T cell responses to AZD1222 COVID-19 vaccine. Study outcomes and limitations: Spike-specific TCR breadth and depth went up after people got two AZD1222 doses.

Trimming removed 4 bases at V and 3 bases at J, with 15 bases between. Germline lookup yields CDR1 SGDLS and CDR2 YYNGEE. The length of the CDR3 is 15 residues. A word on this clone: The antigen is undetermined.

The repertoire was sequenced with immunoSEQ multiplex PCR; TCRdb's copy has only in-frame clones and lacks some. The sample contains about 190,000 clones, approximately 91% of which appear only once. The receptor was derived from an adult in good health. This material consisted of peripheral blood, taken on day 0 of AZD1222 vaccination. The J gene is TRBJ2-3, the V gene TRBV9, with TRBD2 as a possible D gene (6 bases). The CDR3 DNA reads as TGTGCCAGCAGCTCTCAACCGGGGGTAACAGATACGCAGTATTTT. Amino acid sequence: CASSSQPGVTDTQYF.